The clone carrying this TCR beta chain came up a few times. The sample comes from a study of blood T cell repertoires in COVID-19. Study as a whole: The United States, Italy and Spain were the sources of the acute and convalescent COVID-19 samples. PBMCs, B-cell-depleted T cells, or T cells were the source of the cDNA or gDNA that made up the material.

Clones were read by immunoSEQ multiplex PCR, and TCRdb kept only the in-frame ones, dropping some. This table has approximately 200,000 clones, around 88% appearing once. Donors were grouped by their self-reported clinical history. This CDR3 contains 14 residues. Germline V gene sequence: CDR1 SGHDN, CDR2 FVKESK. V was trimmed by 1 base and J by 10 bases, leaving 11 bases between them. The TCR comes from a woman aged 25 to 39 who had recovered from COVID-19. The sequenced sample consisted of PBMCs or T cells enriched from blood (not recorded which). V is TRBV14 and J is TRBJ1-6; the D is unclear. The CDR3 reads CASSQVISGSPLHF. CDR3 nucleotide sequence: TGTGCCAGCAGCCAAGTTATAAGCGGATCACCCCTCCACTTT.